The present entry profiles one TCR beta chain with its context. These data come from a study of cytomegalovirus exposure and HLA in healthy donors. The PCR used 60 Vbeta and 13 Jbeta primers. The table came from immunoSEQ multiplex PCR; TCRdb's copy has only in-frame clones and leaves some out. The sample lists 160,000 or so clones; 75% to 80% were seen once. There are 18 residues in the CDR3. Germline V CDR1 and CDR2: SGHNT, YENEEA. V lost 4 bases, J lost 4 bases, and 22 bases lay in between. This clonotype originated in a man aged 35 to 55 in good health and CMV-seropositive. Specimen: PBMCs. The V gene is TRBV11-3, the J gene TRBJ2-2, with a tentative D call TRBD1 (7 bases). The CDR3 protein is CASSSSVLAGGGTGELFF. As DNA, the CDR3 is TGTGCCAGCAGCTCAAGCGTATTGGCAGGGGGAGGCACCGGGGAGCTGTTTTTT. Combining the CDR3 with reference TRBV11-3 and TRBJ2-2 gives the whole variable domain EAGVVQSPRYKIIEKKQPVAFWCNPISGHNTLYWYLQNLGQGPELLIRYENEEAVDDSQLPKDRFSAERLKGVDSTLKIQPAELGDSAVYLCASSSSVLAGGGTGELFFGEGSRLTVL.